The 20 T cell receptor beta chains given below trace back to one sample, sequenced in a study of T cell repertoires in cytomegalovirus infection. TCRdb used MiXCR to reprocess the reads, holding one entry per CDR3 protein. The profile shows about 150,000 distinct CDR3 sequences, roughly a quarter of them singletons. The sequenced sample consisted of PBMCs. The source of these receptors is a human donor in good health (CMV status not recorded). Some clones in this sample may be carry-over from other donors' samples.

This clonotype has at least ten counts. The chain carries TRBV11-2 and TRBJ2-3, with 8 positions matching TRBD2. The CDR3 length is 14 residues. J gave up 2 bases and V 8 bases, and 6 bases lay outside the gene matches. CDR1 is SGHAT and CDR2 is FQNNGV in the germline V gene. The CDR3 bases are TGTGCCAGCTCTTTCGGGGGGGTCACAGATACGCAGTATTTT. Protein product: CASSFGGVTDTQYF.

Turning to this clonotype: Given a much more abundant clone one base away, this may be a read error. The conserved final phenylalanine or tryptophan is absent from the CDR3, which likely points to a read error. The gene calls are TRBV19 and TRBJ2-1; TRBD2 agrees at 7 bases. Germline V gene lookup returns CDR1 LNHDA and CDR2 SQIVND (reference sequence). Trimming at V came to 3 bases and at J to 5 bases, leaving 7 bases not matched to a gene. The CDR3 spans 15 residues. CDR3 nucleotide sequence: TGTGCCAGTAGTATCACTAGCGTGGGGCACAATGAGCAGTTCTAC. This sequence encodes CASSITSVGHNEQFY.

This clonotype has just one count. This could be a read error, since a much larger clone is one nucleotide away. The rearrangement uses TRBV12-3 or TRBV12-4 and TRBJ1-1, with D possibly TRBD1 on 6 matching bases. The CDR3 is 13 residues long. CDR3 in amino acids: CARSLGGHLEAFF. DNA of the CDR3: TGTGCCAGAAGTTTAGGGGGACACCTTGAAGCTTTCTTT.

This clonotype has ten or more counts. This chain connects TRBV11-2 to TRBJ2-7; TRBD2 aligns across 7 bases. The CDR3 loop spans 13 amino acids. Germline lookup yields CDR1 SGHAT and CDR2 FQNNGV. V was clipped by 5 bases and J by 4 bases; unmatched bases: 5. The CDR3 protein is CASSLWREYEQYF. CDR3 coding DNA: TGTGCCAGCAGCCTCTGGCGGGAGTACGAGCAGTACTTC.

The rearrangement links TRBV29-1 to TRBJ2-3, with 7 positions matching TRBD1. The length of the CDR3 is 13 residues. After removal of 2 bases from V and 11 bases from J, the junction contained 10 bases not matched to a gene. Germline lookup yields CDR1 SQVTM and CDR2 ANQGSEA. CDR3 coding DNA: TGCAGCGTTGAACCTCCGACAGGGACAAAGCAGTATTTT. Translated, it gives CSVEPPTGTKQYF.

This clonotype appeared a single time. The V and J genes are TRBV19 and TRBJ2-3; the D is unclear. The CDR3 length is 11 residues. Germline lookup yields CDR1 LNHDA and CDR2 SQIVND (reference sequence). The V and J ends lost 4 bases and 6 bases respectively, with 5 bases between them. The CDR3 coding sequence is TGTGCCAGTAGTAATTGGGATACGCAGTATTTT. As protein: CASSNWDTQYF.

This clonotype occurred many times. The V and J genes are TRBV11-2 and TRBJ2-1, with D possibly TRBD2 on 6 matching bases. The CDR3 consists of 14 residues. Germline V gene data show CDR1 as SGHAT and CDR2 as FQNNGV. Trimming took off 5 bases at V and 10 bases at J, with 18 bases between the two ends. Here the CDR3 reads CASSPRGGFDEQFF. The CDR3 DNA reads TGTGCCAGCAGCCCGCGGGGTGGGTTCGACGAGCAGTTCTTC.

The chain couples TRBV28 to TRBJ1-2, with TRBD1 as a possible D gene (5 bases). V was pared by 3 bases and J by 4 bases, with 9 bases between. Germline V gene data show CDR1 as MDHEN and CDR2 as SYDVKM. The CDR3 totals 13 residues. CDR3 residues: CASSFLGTYGYTF. DNA for the CDR3: TGTGCCAGCAGTTTTCTTGGGACCTATGGCTACACCTTC.

This clonotype was seen a handful of times. V gene TRBV3-1 combines with J gene TRBJ1-2; 11 nucleotides align to TRBD1. V shed 0 bases, J shed 7 bases, and the junction held 4 bases outside the gene matches. The CDR3 spans 15 residues. Germline lookup yields CDR1 LGHDT and CDR2 YNNKEL (reference sequence). CDR3 residues: CASSQDGGQGAGYTF. CDR3 DNA sequence: TGTGCCAGCAGCCAAGACGGCGGACAGGGGGCTGGCTACACCTTC.

CDR3: CASNHNEQFF. CDR3 coding DNA: TGTGCCAGTAACCACAATGAGCAGTTCTTC. This rearrangement joins TRBV19 to TRBJ2-1; D gene uncertain. The CDR3 totals 10 residues. Germline CDR1 LNHDA, CDR2 SQIVND (reference sequence). V was shortened by 7 bases and J by 5 bases, with 3 bases between the two germline ends. The variable domain in full, completed from reference TRBV19 and TRBJ2-1, reads DGGITQSPKYLFRKEGQNVTLSCEQNLNHDAMYWYRQDPGQGLRLIYYSQIVNDFQKGDIAEGYSVSREKKESFPLTVTSAQKNPTAFYLCASNHNEQFFGPGTRLTVL.

CDR3 amino acids: CASSFSGGGNEQFF. The CDR3 bases are TGTGCCAGCAGCTTTAGCGGGGGGGGCAATGAGCAGTTCTTC. The chain carries TRBV5-5 and TRBJ2-1; TRBD2 agrees at 11 bases. The ends lost 2 bases at V and 6 bases at J; junction bases unmatched: 1. Looked up from germline, CDR1 is SGHKS and CDR2 is YYEKEE (reference sequence). This CDR3 is built from 14 residues.

This CDR3 reads CASSEAVEYNEQFF. CDR3 nucleotide sequence: TGTGCCAGCAGTGAAGCTGTAGAGTACAATGAGCAGTTCTTC. The chain has TRBV2 and TRBJ2-1, with D hard to call. V was shortened by 0 bases and J by 4 bases, with 7 bases between the two germline ends. Germline-derived CDR1 and CDR2 are SNHLY and FYNNEI. The CDR3 is 14 residues long.

This chain links TRBV7-9 with TRBJ1-5, with D unresolved. This CDR3 has 16 residues. V lost 1 base, J lost 1 base, and 11 bases lay in between. CDR1 and CDR2 (germline): SEHNR, FQNEAQ (reference sequence). The CDR3 bases are TGTGCCAGCAGCTTAGGAGGCGATCGGAGCAATCAGCCCCAGCATTTT. This encodes CASSLGGDRSNQPQHF.

This clonotype was seen a handful of times. The chain recombines TRBV7-2 with TRBJ2-2; the match to TRBD2 covers 9 bases. The CDR3 covers 19 residues. Germline CDR1 is SGHTA and CDR2 is FQGNSA. V lost 1 base and J lost 2; bases outside the gene matches: 11. CDR3 DNA: TGTGCCAGCAGCTTAGTGTCCCGCGGGAGGGCCCCTAACACCGGGGAGCTGTTTTTT. It yields the protein CASSLVSRGRAPNTGELFF. The full variable domain, its missing parts supplied by reference TRBV7-2 and TRBJ2-2, is GAGVSQSPSNKVTEKGKDVELRCDPISGHTALYWYRQSLGQGLEFLIYFQGNSAPDKSGLPSDRFSAERTGGSVSTLTIQRTQQEDSAVYLCASSLVSRGRAPNTGELFFGEGSRLTVL.

The chain carries TRBV7-9 and TRBJ2-7; 7 bases fit TRBD2. Germline values: CDR1 SEHNR, CDR2 FQNEAQ (reference sequence). V gave up 5 bases and J gave up 0 bases; unmatched junction bases: 7. The CDR3 spans 15 residues. The CDR3 region is CASSRSSGDSYEQYF. The CDR3 DNA reads TGTGCCAGCAGCCGGTCCAGCGGGGACTCCTACGAGCAGTACTTC.

The genes are TRBV28 and TRBJ1-5, with D perhaps TRBD1 (5 bases). The CDR3 extends over 15 amino acids. CDR1 and CDR2 from the germline V gene are MDHEN and SYDVKM. Between the trimmed V and J ends, which lost 7 bases and 2 bases, there was a span of 15 bases. The CDR3 DNA sequence: TGTGCCAGCATCCCCGGGGGGGGGGGCAATCAGCCCCAGCATTTT. It encodes CASIPGGGGNQPQHF.

J is TRBJ2-1 and V is TRBV5-4; D gene unclear. Trimming took 4 bases from V and 2 from J, leaving 10 bases between them. This CDR3 contains 14 residues. Germline CDR1 reads SGHNT; CDR2 reads YYREEE (reference sequence). CDR3 sequence (DNA): TGTGCCAGCAGCCCTCCAGACACCTACAATGAGCAGTTCTTC. Encoded protein: CASSPPDTYNEQFF. The full variable domain, with the rest looked up from reference TRBV5-4 and TRBJ2-1, is ETGVTQSPTHLIKTRGQQVTLRCSSQSGHNTVSWYQQALGQGPQFIFQYYREEENGRGNFPPRFSGLQFPNYSSELNVNALELDDSALYLCASSPPDTYNEQFFGPGTRLTVL.

In its sample, this clonotype was seen a few times. The chain is built from TRBV6-2 or TRBV6-3 and TRBJ1-5; unclear D gene. In germline, CDR1 is MNHEY, CDR2 SVGEGT. V was trimmed by 1 base and J by 3 bases, leaving 7 bases between them. The CDR3 runs 14 residues. This CDR3 is CASSYFQDNQPQHF. The CDR3 nucleotides are TGTGCCAGCAGTTACTTTCAGGACAATCAGCCCCAGCATTTT.

This clonotype was observed a few times. The chain carries TRBV11-3 and TRBJ2-1, with 14 bases that match TRBD2. Looked up from germline, CDR1 is SGHNT and CDR2 is YENEEA. There are 17 residues in the CDR3. Trimming removed 4 bases from V and 6 bases from J; junction bases left unmatched: 8. The CDR3 protein is CASSSPGLAGVVNEQFF. For the CDR3, the DNA is TGTGCCAGCAGCTCTCCGGGACTAGCGGGAGTGGTCAATGAGCAGTTCTTC.

Concerning this clonotype: A single base separates this from a much larger clone, so it may be a read error. V usage is TRBV6-6 and J usage is TRBJ2-7; D uncertain. This CDR3 comprises 14 residues. The germline CDR1 and CDR2 sequences are MNHNY and SVGAGI (reference sequence). The CDR3 DNA sequence: TGTTCCAGCAGTTCCCGGTACAGCCCCTACGAGCAGTACTTC. This sequence encodes CSSSSRYSPYEQYF.